Included here is one T cell receptor (beta chain) sequence, with context. Its matching antigen is unknown. CDR3 length equals 16 residues. Losses at the gene ends were 2 bases for V and 8 bases for J; bases not matched to a gene: 14. Per the germline V gene, CDR1 is SGHTA and CDR2 is FQGNSA. This entry comes from a study of T cell responses to AZD1222 COVID-19 vaccine. Study-level points and caveats: Two AZD1222 administrations were followed by greater Spike-specific TCR breadth and depth. Reports indicate that nearly half of spike-specific TCRs are directed at unmutated variant regions.

The method was immunoSEQ multiplex PCR; TCRdb's version includes in-frame clones alone and lacks a portion of them. Of over 100,000 clones listed, roughly nine tenths are singletons. The clonotype was recovered from an adult in good health. The chain links TRBV7-2 to TRBJ1-1; 7 positions agree with TRBD1. The sample here was peripheral blood, taken on day 0 of AZD1222 vaccination. The CDR3 coding sequence is TGTGCCAGCAGCTTATATGCAGGGGGTCTAAACAAGGAAGCTTTCTTT. As protein: CASSLYAGGLNKEAFF.